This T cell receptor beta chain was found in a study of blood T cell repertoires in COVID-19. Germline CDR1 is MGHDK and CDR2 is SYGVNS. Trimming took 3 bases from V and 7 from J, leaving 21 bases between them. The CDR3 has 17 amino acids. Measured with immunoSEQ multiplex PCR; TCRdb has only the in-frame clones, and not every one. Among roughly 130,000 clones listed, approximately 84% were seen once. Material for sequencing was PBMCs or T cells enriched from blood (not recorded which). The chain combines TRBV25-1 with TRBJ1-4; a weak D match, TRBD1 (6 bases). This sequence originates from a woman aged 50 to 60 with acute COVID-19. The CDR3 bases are TGTGCCAGCAGTGACCTCGGCGGGCGGGGGGCAGGTGAAAAACTGTTTTTT. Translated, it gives CASSDLGGRGAGEKLFF.